These T cell receptor beta chains were read from a single sample in a study of PD-1 blockade in classical Hodgkin lymphoma. Repertoires were generated with immunoSEQ multiplex PCR, while TCRdb's copy carries only in-frame clones and drops some. The repertoire includes more than 90,000 clones, 85% to 90% of them detected once, and around 7% sits in the top ten. The sequencing used peripheral blood mononuclear cells (PBMCs), collected before the second cycle of nivolumab. Receptor source: a human donor with classical Hodgkin lymphoma. Both conserved end residues are part of each CDR3. A D gene is named only where the DNA matches it firmly. Clone size is stated in some rows and not others, as once, few, many or a class when expanded.

J | size | V | D | CDR3 | DNA
TRBJ2-3 | NA | TRBV5-1 | TRBD2 | CASSLVSGGTSTDTQYF | TGCGCCAGCAGCTTGGTTAGCGGGGGGACTAGCACAGATACGCAGTATTTT
TRBJ1-2 | once | TRBV7-8 | TRBD1 | CASSLRNFFGTGRGRGYTF | TGTGCCAGCAGCTTAAGGAACTTTTTCGGGACAGGGAGAGGACGTGGCTACACCTTC
TRBJ2-7 | NA | TRBV5-4 | NA | CASSFSIYEQYF | TGTGCCAGCAGCTTTTCCATCTACGAGCAGTACTTC
TRBJ1-5 | once | TRBV5-1 | NA | CASSLVSDQPQHF | TGCGCCAGCAGCTTGGTTTCAGACCAGCCCCAGCATTTT
TRBJ1-2 | NA | TRBV4-1 | NA | CASSQELRGRYGYTF | TGCGCCAGCAGCCAAGAACTGAGGGGTCGATATGGCTACACCTTC
TRBJ2-7 | NA | TRBV27 | TRBD2 | CASSLTSGGPYEQYF | TGTGCCAGCAGTTTAACTAGCGGGGGCCCCTACGAGCAGTACTTC
TRBJ1-5 | NA | TRBV7-8 | NA | CASTMGRWGNQPQHF | TGTGCCAGCACAATGGGACGATGGGGCAATCAGCCCCAGCATTTT
TRBJ2-3 | once | TRBV4-3 | TRBD2 | CASSQGTTSGGGTDTQYF | TGCGCCAGCAGCCAAGGGACTACTAGCGGGGGGGGCACAGATACGCAGTATTTT
TRBJ1-2 | NA | TRBV30 | NA | CAWTLRHKIYGYTF | TGTGCCTGGACCCTCCGGCACAAGATCTATGGCTACACCTTC
TRBJ1-6 | NA | TRBV4-2 | TRBD1 | CASSWDRDPPLHF | TGTGCCAGCAGCTGGGACAGGGACCCACCCCTCCACTTT
TRBJ1-2 | once | TRBV19 | TRBD1 | CASSKTGNYGYTF | TGTGCCAGTAGTAAGACAGGGAACTATGGCTACACCTTC
TRBJ1-6 | NA | TRBV9 | TRBD1 | CASSSSGGSDSPLHF | TGTGCCAGCAGCAGTTCAGGGGGCAGCGATTCACCCCTCCACTTT
TRBJ2-1 | NA | TRBV27 | TRBD2 | CASSWTSVRSAEQFF | TGTGCCAGCAGTTGGACTAGCGTCAGATCTGCTGAGCAGTTCTTC
TRBJ1-5 | NA | TRBV5-6 | TRBD1 | CASSFTGTGHQPQHF | TGTGCCAGCAGTTTCACCGGGACAGGGCATCAGCCCCAGCATTTT
TRBJ1-4 | NA | TRBV5-5 | TRBD1 | CASSQTGWGEKLFF | TGTGCCAGCAGCCAGACAGGGTGGGGTGAAAAACTGTTTTTT
TRBJ2-3 | NA | TRBV19 | TRBD2 | CASSIPSRGGSTDTQYF | TGTGCCAGTAGTATACCCTCGCGGGGGGGTAGCACAGATACGCAGTATTTT
TRBJ1-6 | NA | TRBV28 | TRBD1 | CASTPTDRGLLISNSPLHF | TGTGCCAGCACTCCGACCGACAGGGGGCTCCTTATTTCAAATTCACCCCTCCACTTT
TRBJ1-5 | NA | TRBV27 | NA | CASSLDSSYQPQHF | TGTGCCAGCAGCCTGGACAGTTCCTATCAGCCCCAGCATTTT
TRBJ1-1 | NA | TRBV10-2 | TRBD1 | CASSGPTGENTEAFF | TGCGCCAGCAGTGGCCCCACAGGGGAGAACACTGAAGCTTTCTTT
TRBJ2-7 | few | TRBV9 | NA | CASSVASSYEQYF | TGTGCCAGCAGCGTAGCATCGAGCTACGAGCAGTACTTC
TRBJ1-2 | NA | TRBV21-1 | NA | CASSKVGRLMGESVGYTF | TGTGCCAGCAGCAAAGTGGGGAGACTGATGGGCGAATCGGTTGGCTACACCTTC
TRBJ2-7 | once | TRBV15 | NA | CATSSLDSSGIHF | TGTGCCACCAGCAGCCTTGACTCCTCCGGGATTCACTTC
TRBJ2-3 | NA | TRBV4-2 | NA | CASSRTAAEADTQYF | TGTGCCAGCAGCCGAACGGCCGCGGAGGCAGATACGCAGTATTTT
TRBJ2-3 | NA | TRBV2 | NA | CASRLESTDTQYF | TGTGCCAGCAGACTCGAAAGCACAGATACGCAGTATTTT
TRBJ1-5 | NA | TRBV27 | NA | CASSLQGERNQPQHF | TGTGCCAGCAGTTTGCAAGGGGAGAGGAATCAGCCCCAGCATTTT